The 30 T cell receptor beta chains given below trace back to one sample, sequenced in a study of technical replicates of blood from a few donors. This table comes from immunoSEQ multiplex PCR, and its TCRdb copy is limited to in-frame clones, with some not included. The sample has 75,000 to 80,000 clones; roughly 94% are singletons. The sample was T cells isolated from PBMCs. The receptors come from a human donor in good health.

The chain uses TRBV5-1 and TRBJ1-4; D is unresolved. Deletions cut 0 bases from V and 2 bases from J, with 8 bases between. The CDR3 has 15 amino acids. Germline lookup yields CDR1 SGHRS and CDR2 YFSETQ. CDR3 sequence reads: CASSLVGETNEKLFF. The CDR3, as DNA: TGCGCCAGCAGCTTGGTTGGGGAGACTAATGAAAAACTGTTTTTT. The variable domain in full, with the rest retrieved from reference TRBV5-1 and TRBJ1-4, is KAGVTQTPRYLIKTRGQQVTLSCSPISGHRSVSWYQQTPGQGLQFLFEYFSETQRNKGNFPGRFSGRQFSNSRSEMNVSTLELGDSALYLCASSLVGETNEKLFFGSGTQLSVL.

This chain connects TRBV6-4 to TRBJ2-3, with a possible D match to TRBD1 (6 bases). Trimming took 4 bases from V and 5 from J, leaving 10 bases between them. Germline V gives CDR1 MRHNA, CDR2 SNTAGT. The CDR3 extends over 13 amino acids. For the CDR3, the DNA is TGTGCCAGCAGTGGGGGGCCGGGAGATACGCAGTATTTT. Protein: CASSGGPGDTQYF.

This clone was detected only a few times. This chain joins TRBV28 and TRBJ1-1; perhaps TRBD1 as D (5 bases). The CDR3 length is 15 residues. Germline CDR1 is MDHEN and CDR2 is SYDVKM. The V end lost 3 bases, the J end lost 0 bases, and 11 bases lay between the germline ends. This chain's CDR3 is CASSLVGLVNTEAFF. The CDR3 nucleotides read TGTGCCAGCAGTTTGGTGGGGCTGGTGAACACTGAAGCTTTCTTT. Based on the CDR3 plus reference TRBV28 and TRBJ1-1, the full variable domain is DVKVTQSSRYLVKRTGEKVFLECVQDMDHENMFWYRQDPGLGLRLIYFSYDVKMKEKGDIPEGYSVSREKKERFSLILESASTNQTSMYLCASSLVGLVNTEAFFGQGTRLTVV.

J is TRBJ2-5 and V is TRBV11-2; D is uncertain. Trimming took off 3 bases at V and 5 bases at J, with 4 bases between the two ends. Germline lookup yields CDR1 SGHAT and CDR2 FQNNGV. CDR3 length: 11 residues. The CDR3: CASSFIETQYF. In DNA form, the CDR3 reads TGTGCCAGCAGCTTCATTGAGACCCAGTACTTC.

CDR3: CASSQGRGPETQYF. The DNA for the CDR3 is TGCGCCAGCAGCCAAGGGCGGGGCCCAGAGACCCAGTACTTC. The chain carries TRBV4-1 and TRBJ2-5, with D possibly matching TRBD2 (6 bases). Trimming stripped 1 base from V and 4 bases from J, with 10 bases between. The CDR3 covers 14 residues. The germline gives CDR1 MGHRA, CDR2 YSYEKL.

This sequence joins TRBV19 and TRBJ1-5, with D unresolved. This CDR3 has 15 amino acids. With 7 bases removed from V and 1 base from J, the gap between germline ends came to 14 bases. Germline lookup yields CDR1 LNHDA and CDR2 SQIVND (reference sequence). DNA for the CDR3: TGTGCCAGTAATAGCCGGATCGGGAGCAATCAGCCCCAGCATTTT. It translates to CASNSRIGSNQPQHF.

This chain links TRBV19 with TRBJ2-7, with D tentatively TRBD2 (6 bases). V gave up 3 bases and J gave up 3 bases, with 15 bases separating them. This CDR3 contains 15 residues. Germline CDR1 and CDR2: LNHDA and SQIVND (reference sequence). The CDR3 nucleotides read TGTGCCAGTAGTATGATAGCGGCAATCGGCTACGAGCAGTACTTC. Translating it yields CASSMIAAIGYEQYF.

The chain recombines TRBV27 with TRBJ1-2; possible D gene TRBD1, 6 bases. With 3 bases removed from V and 1 base from J, the gap between germline ends came to 12 bases. Germline CDR1 reads MNHEY; CDR2 reads SMNVEV (reference sequence). CDR3 length equals 15 residues. For the CDR3, the DNA is TGTGCCAGCAGTTTCTGGGCAGGGGATAACTATGGCTACACCTTC. It is translated as CASSFWAGDNYGYTF.

This chain joins TRBV6-6 and TRBJ1-2; D uncertain. V was trimmed by 2 bases and J by 6 bases, leaving 7 bases between them. The V gene's germline CDR1 is MNHNY and CDR2 SVGAGI (reference sequence). The CDR3 is made up of 12 amino acids. CDR3 nucleotide sequence: TGTGCCAGCAGTTACAGGGAGGATGGCTACACCTTC. Translating gives CASSYREDGYTF.

This clone was seen a few times. The chain links TRBV9 to TRBJ2-3; 8 bases agree with TRBD2. V was clipped by 4 bases and J by 3 bases; unmatched bases: 7. The CDR3 loop spans 15 amino acids. Germline CDR1 SGDLS, CDR2 YYNGEE. The CDR3 region is CASSPREGSTDTQYF. CDR3 nucleotides: TGTGCCAGCAGCCCCCGGGAGGGGAGTACAGATACGCAGTATTTT.

The chain joins TRBV14 to TRBJ2-1; no clear D gene. V was trimmed by 1 base and J by 5 bases, leaving 6 bases between them. This CDR3 has 13 amino acids. Per the germline V gene, CDR1 is SGHDN and CDR2 is FVKESK. The DNA of the CDR3 is TGTGCCAGCAGCCAAGGTAAAAACAATGAGCAGTTCTTC. This encodes CASSQGKNNEQFF.

The chain couples TRBV5-1 to TRBJ2-3; TRBD1 aligns across 7 bases. This CDR3 comprises 13 residues. Germline V CDR1 and CDR2: SGHRS, YFSETQ. V was pared by 0 bases and J by 11 bases, with 6 bases of the junction left unmatched. The CDR3 region has the DNA TGCGCCAGCAGCTTGGATCGAGACAGGGAGCAGTATTTT. It encodes CASSLDRDREQYF.

In nucleotides, the CDR3 is TGTGCCAGCAGCCCGGACGAGGGTAAGGCTTTCTTT. Encoded protein: CASSPDEGKAFF. The V and J genes are TRBV11-3 and TRBJ1-1; D remains ambiguous. Germline loops: CDR1 SGHNT, CDR2 YENEEA. The CDR3 is 12 amino acids. V was clipped by 5 bases and J by 11 bases, with 15 bases between them.

The chain carries TRBV27 and TRBJ2-5, with 10 positions matching TRBD2. The CDR3 is 15 amino acids. With 3 bases clipped from V and 3 bases from J, the junction kept 4 bases outside the gene matches. Germline V lookup: CDR1 MNHEY, CDR2 SMNVEV (reference sequence). Written as DNA, the CDR3 is TGTGCCAGCAGTTTTAGGGGGACTAGCGAAGAGACCCAGTACTTC. It translates to CASSFRGTSEETQYF.

This clone appeared a single time. The chain combines TRBV5-4 with TRBJ2-7; weak D call: TRBD1 (6 bases). The CDR3 runs to 14 residues. Germline CDR1 is SGHNT and CDR2 is YYREEE (reference sequence). V lost 3 bases to trimming and J lost 7 bases, with 17 bases between them. The CDR3 spells CASSSGSGVSEQYF. The CDR3, as DNA: TGTGCCAGCAGCTCAGGGTCAGGGGTGAGTGAGCAGTACTTC.

The chain joins TRBV4-2 to TRBJ2-1, with TRBD2 matching over 14 bases. The CDR3 sequence is 20 residues long. Germline CDR1 reads LGHNA; CDR2 reads YNFKEQ. With V trimmed by 3 bases and J by 4 bases, 14 bases remained unmatched. CDR3 bases: TGTGCCAGCAGCCACGCCGGACTAGCGGGAGGCCTTTCTAATTACAATGAGCAGTTCTTC. Protein product: CASSHAGLAGGLSNYNEQFF.

The chain joins TRBV7-2 to TRBJ2-2; no clear D. Germline V gene sequence: CDR1 SGHTA, CDR2 FQGNSA. The CDR3 extends over 17 amino acids. V was cut by 5 bases and J by 3 bases, with 19 bases left in between. The CDR3 reads CASSRARTRPYTGELFF. CDR3 in DNA: TGTGCCAGCAGCAGAGCGAGAACCAGACCTTACACCGGGGAGCTGTTTTTT.

This chain links TRBV7-2 with TRBJ2-1, with 9 bases that match TRBD2. The V gene's germline CDR1 is SGHTA and CDR2 FQGNSA. The V and J ends lost 5 bases and 4 bases, in that order; junction bases with no gene match: 9. There are 16 residues in the CDR3. The chain's CDR3 is CASSPVTSGPYNEQFF. Written as DNA, the CDR3 is TGTGCCAGCAGCCCAGTGACTAGCGGTCCATACAATGAGCAGTTCTTC.

This sequence joins TRBV27 and TRBJ1-4; 8 nucleotides agree with TRBD1. The J segment lost 6 bases and the V segment lost 6 bases, leaving 12 bases of the junction unmatched. CDR3 length: 16 residues. Germline V gene sequence: CDR1 MNHEY, CDR2 SMNVEV (reference sequence). The CDR3 reads CASSPTPQGADEKLFF. The DNA of the CDR3 is TGTGCCAGCAGCCCGACGCCGCAGGGGGCGGATGAAAAACTGTTTTTT. Looking up the rest from reference TRBV27 and TRBJ1-4 gives the full variable domain: EAQVTQNPRYLITVTGKKLTVTCSQNMNHEYMSWYRQDPGLGLRQIYYSMNVEVTDKGDVPEGYKVSRKEKRNFPLILESPSPNQTSLYFCASSPTPQGADEKLFFGSGTQLSVL.

The chain combines TRBV7-9 with TRBJ1-3; D not certain. V lost 7 bases to trimming and J lost 0 bases, with 7 bases between them. The CDR3 consists of 13 residues. Germline loops: CDR1 SEHNR, CDR2 FQNEAQ (reference sequence). CDR3 amino acids: CASILSSGNTIYF. DNA of the CDR3: TGTGCCAGCATTCTGAGCTCTGGAAACACCATATATTTT.

The chain employs TRBV29-1 and TRBJ2-3; the match to TRBD2 covers 7 bases. Germline CDR1 and CDR2: SQVTM and ANQGSEA. This CDR3 contains 15 residues. V shed 6 bases, J shed 3 bases, and the junction held 12 bases outside the gene matches. The CDR3 DNA follows: TGCAGCGTGGTACCGGGACTACCCTTAACAGATACGCAGTATTTT. This sequence encodes CSVVPGLPLTDTQYF.

This clone was recorded once. The chain has TRBV5-1 and TRBJ2-2; 8 bases fit TRBD2. CDR1 is SGHRS and CDR2 is YFSETQ in the germline V gene. This CDR3 has 16 residues. The junction had 4 bases not matched to a gene; V was cut back by 1 base and J by 2 bases. CDR3: CASSLILAGNTGELFF. CDR3 nucleotide sequence: TGCGCCAGCAGCTTGATTCTAGCGGGTAACACCGGGGAGCTGTTTTTT.

The chain employs TRBV5-5 and TRBJ1-3; D remains ambiguous. The V gene lost 1 base and the J gene lost 4 bases, with 18 bases spanning the gap. Germline V CDR1 and CDR2: SGHKS, YYEKEE (reference sequence). CDR3 length: 17 amino acids. The CDR3 loop is CASSLRYSASPGNTIYF. DNA of the CDR3: TGTGCCAGCAGCTTGCGGTACTCCGCTTCACCCGGAAACACCATATATTTT. The full variable domain, in which reference TRBV5-5 and TRBJ1-3 provide the parts outside the CDR3, is DAGVTQSPTHLIKTRGQQVTLRCSPISGHKSVSWYQQVLGQGPQFIFQYYEKEERGRGNFPDRFSARQFPNYSSELNVNALLLGDSALYLCASSLRYSASPGNTIYFGEGSWLTVV.

CDR3 nucleotides: TGTGCCATCAGTGAGTCCAGGGCCTCCTTGAACACTGAAGCTTTCTTT. Amino acids: CAISESRASLNTEAFF. V and J are TRBV10-3 and TRBJ1-1; possible D gene TRBD1, 5 bases. V was pared by 0 bases and J by 0 bases, with 11 bases between. The CDR3 contains 16 residues. Germline V gene lookup returns CDR1 ENHRY and CDR2 SYGVKD.

V usage is TRBV19 and J usage is TRBJ2-7; 9 nucleotides line up with TRBD1. Germline lookup yields CDR1 LNHDA and CDR2 SQIVND (reference sequence). CDR3 size: 15 residues. The junction had 8 bases not matched to a gene; V was cut back by 3 bases and J by 5 bases. In DNA form, the CDR3 reads TGTGCCAGTAGTATGGTAGGGACAGGGCTCCACGAGCAGTACTTC. It is translated as CASSMVGTGLHEQYF. Full variable domain (missing parts from reference TRBV19 and TRBJ2-7): DGGITQSPKYLFRKEGQNVTLSCEQNLNHDAMYWYRQDPGQGLRLIYYSQIVNDFQKGDIAEGYSVSREKKESFPLTVTSAQKNPTAFYLCASSMVGTGLHEQYFGPGTRLTVT.

This chain uses TRBV27 with TRBJ2-5; possible D gene TRBD2, 6 bases. CDR3 length: 14 amino acids. Germline lookup yields CDR1 MNHEY and CDR2 SMNVEV (reference sequence). The V gene lost 3 bases and the J gene lost 5 bases, with 13 bases spanning the gap. CDR3 nucleotides: TGTGCCAGCAGTTTTGGAGGGGTCAAGGAGACCCAGTACTTC. It codes for CASSFGGVKETQYF.

The V and J genes are TRBV28 and TRBJ1-2; 8 positions match TRBD1. The CDR3 totals 15 residues. Germline V gene sequence: CDR1 MDHEN, CDR2 SYDVKM. The V and J ends lost 4 bases and 5 bases, in that order; junction bases with no gene match: 9. For the CDR3, the DNA is TGTGCCAGCAGTTCCCCACCGACAGGGGATTATGGCTACACCTTC. Translating it yields CASSSPPTGDYGYTF.

This clone was detected only once. This chain joins TRBV7-2 and TRBJ2-3, with 11 positions matching TRBD2. This CDR3 comprises 15 residues. Germline trimming cut 2 bases from V and 4 bases from J; bases unmatched to any gene: 2. Germline CDR1 and CDR2: SGHTA and FQGNSA. The CDR3 reads CASSLTSGRSDTQYF. Here the CDR3 DNA reads TGTGCCAGCAGCTTAACTAGCGGGAGATCAGATACGCAGTATTTT.

CDR3 DNA sequence: TGTGCCAGCAGTTTAATACGCCCGGGACTAGGAAATGAGCAGTTCTTC. Amino acids: CASSLIRPGLGNEQFF. The gene calls are TRBV27 and TRBJ2-1, with 8 bases aligning to TRBD2. CDR1 is MNHEY, CDR2 SMNVEV, per germline (reference sequence). This CDR3 has 16 amino acids. The ends lost 2 bases at V and 7 bases at J; junction bases unmatched: 10.

Only one count was recorded for this clone. This chain uses TRBV6-5 with TRBJ1-5, with no clear D. Germline CDR1 is MNHEY and CDR2 is SVGAGI. The CDR3 covers 13 residues. The V end lost 4 bases, the J end lost 7 bases, and 11 bases lay between the germline ends. CDR3 sequence (DNA): TGTGCCAGCAGTTCACAGCTAAGACAGCCCCAGCATTTT. It codes for CASSSQLRQPQHF.